This T cell receptor beta chain was identified in a study of blood T cell repertoires in COVID-19. Sequenced by immunoSEQ multiplex PCR; TCRdb stores in-frame clones only, minus some. The sample contains fewer than 200,000 clones, around 80% of which appear only once. Material: peripheral blood. The receptor was derived from a woman in her 70s who had recovered from COVID-19.

CDR3 nucleotides: TGCGCCAGCAGCTTCGGGACAGGCCAAGAGACCCAGTACTTC. This encodes CASSFGTGQETQYF. The gene calls are TRBV5-1 and TRBJ2-5; 8 positions match TRBD1. V shed 2 bases, J shed 1 base, and the junction held 1 base outside the gene matches. The CDR3 is made up of 14 amino acids. CDR1 and CDR2 from the germline V gene are SGHRS and YFSETQ.